The next 10 T cell receptor beta chains were all read from a single sample in a study of T cell responses to AZD1222 COVID-19 vaccine. Profiled with immunoSEQ multiplex PCR; TCRdb holds only in-frame clones, not every one. Found here are about 140,000 clones, 80% to 95% of them singletons; the top ten hold approximately 6.5%. The sample consisted of peripheral blood, taken 28 days after the second AZD1222 dose. These receptors were taken from an adult who received the AZD1222 COVID-19 vaccine.

This sequence joins TRBV3-1 (or the pseudogene TRBV3-2) and TRBJ1-2; the D gene is possibly TRBD1 (5 bases). Germline CDR1 reads LGHDT; CDR2 reads YNNKEL (reference sequence). The CDR3 has 13 residues. V was cut by 5 bases and J by 8 bases, with 15 bases left in between. The CDR3 region is CASSASRRGGYTF. The CDR3 DNA is TGTGCCAGCAGCGCAAGTCGTCGGGGGGGCTACACCTTC.

The chain recombines TRBV11-2 with TRBJ2-2, with D hard to call. The CDR3 contains 14 residues. Trimming cost V 5 bases and J 3 bases, with 10 bases left between them. Germline CDR1 and CDR2: SGHAT and FQNNGV. Here the CDR3 reads CASSQSRDTGELFF. The CDR3 DNA reads as TGTGCCAGCAGCCAGAGCAGAGACACCGGGGAGCTGTTTTTT.

J is TRBJ1-5 and V is TRBV20-1; D call uncertain. The germline CDR1 and CDR2 sequences are DFQATT and SNEGSKA (reference sequence). V was clipped by 3 bases and J by 12 bases, with 12 bases between them. This CDR3 spans 11 amino acids. The CDR3 reads CSASTTGRQHF. For the CDR3, the DNA is TGCAGTGCTAGCACCACGGGCCGCCAGCATTTT.

This sequence joins TRBV7-2 and TRBJ2-1; possibly TRBD2 for D (6 bases). V shed 0 bases and J shed 4 bases, with 10 bases lying between them. Germline V gene lookup returns CDR1 SGHTA and CDR2 FQGNSA. The CDR3 sequence is 15 residues long. The CDR3 is CASSLAGLLYNEQFF. CDR3 in DNA: TGTGCCAGCAGCTTAGCCGGACTACTTTACAATGAGCAGTTCTTC.

V usage is TRBV2 and J usage is TRBJ1-5; D unclear. The CDR3 is 12 amino acids. Germline lookup yields CDR1 SNHLY and CDR2 FYNNEI. V was cut by 5 bases and J by 6 bases, with 8 bases left in between. The CDR3 nucleotides read TGTGCCAGCAGTTTGGAGAGTCAGCCCCAGCATTTT. Its protein product is CASSLESQPQHF.

The chain uses TRBV28 and TRBJ1-6; TRBD1 might be the D (5 bases). The germline CDR1 and CDR2 sequences are MDHEN and SYDVKM. This CDR3 comprises 15 residues. The V end was cut by 4 bases, the J end by 5 bases, with 12 bases between. CDR3 sequence: CASSSTGADNSPLHF. The CDR3 nucleotides are TGTGCCAGCAGTTCTACCGGGGCGGATAATTCACCCCTCCACTTT.

The genes are TRBV18 and TRBJ1-2; TRBD1 agrees at 7 bases. The junction had 6 bases not matched to a gene; V was cut back by 6 bases and J by 8 bases. The CDR3 is 12 residues long. Germline CDR1 is KGHSH and CDR2 is LQKENI. The CDR3 protein is CASSSTGTGYTF. CDR3 nucleotides: TGTGCCAGCTCTTCGACAGGGACGGGCTACACCTTC.

The rearrangement links TRBV6-1 to TRBJ2-6; D ambiguous. CDR1 MNHNS and CDR2 SASEGT come from the germline V gene. This CDR3 region has 15 residues. Trimming left V 2 bases short and J 0 bases short, with 5 bases between. CDR3 in amino acids: CASSEHYSGANVLTF. CDR3 DNA sequence: TGTGCCAGCAGTGAACATTACTCTGGGGCCAACGTCCTGACTTTC.

V is TRBV3-1 (or the pseudogene TRBV3-2) and J is TRBJ2-7; D is uncertain. The CDR3 is 13 residues long. Germline V gene data show CDR1 as LGHDT and CDR2 as YNNKEL (reference sequence). V lost 4 bases and J 0 bases, leaving 7 bases between the germline ends. The CDR3 bases are TGTGCCAGCAGCCTTCAGCTCTCCTACGAGCAGTACTTC. This codes for CASSLQLSYEQYF.

This clone was found once. This chain uses TRBV2 with TRBJ1-2; 12 bases fit TRBD1. CDR1 is SNHLY and CDR2 is FYNNEI in the germline V gene. With 8 bases clipped from V and 6 bases from J, the junction kept 16 bases outside the gene matches. The CDR3 spans 17 residues. DNA for the CDR3: TGTGCCAGCTTAGGGGGACATCCGGGACAGGGGGCCAATGGCTACACCTTC. This translates into CASLGGHPGQGANGYTF.